The rows below give T cell receptor beta chains drawn from one sample of a study of blood T cell repertoires in COVID-19. Sequencing was performed with immunoSEQ multiplex PCR; in TCRdb, only in-frame clones are kept and a portion is missing. The data show 200,000 to 250,000 clones, about 88% seen once. Sequenced: peripheral blood. These receptors were collected from a woman aged 60-70 years with acute or convalescent COVID-19. Each CDR3 is given with its conserved first and last residue. The order of the fields is clone size, V gene, CDR3 length, D gene, J gene, CDR3 DNA, CDR3 protein. A D gene is named only where the DNA matches it firmly. Only some rows state a clone size, as once, few, many or a class for expanded clones.

size: -; V: TRBV13; length: 16; D: TRBD2; J: TRBJ2-7; DNA: TGTGCCAGCAGCCGCGGACTAGCGGGGGAGATCTACGAGCAGTACTTC; CDR3: CASSRGLAGEIYEQYF
size: few; V: TRBV20-1; length: 13; D: -; J: TRBJ1-4; DNA: TGCAGTGCTAGTTTGGGGGGTACGGAAAAACTGTTTTTT; CDR3: CSASLGGTEKLFF
size: -; V: TRBV6-5; length: 15; D: TRBD1; J: TRBJ1-3; DNA: TGTGCCAGCAGTTTACAGGGGGCCAGGGGAAACACCATATATTTT; CDR3: CASSLQGARGNTIYF
size: -; V: TRBV7-2; length: 15; D: TRBD2; J: TRBJ2-7; DNA: TGTGCCAGCAGCTCCCACGCGGGGCGGGAGAACGAGCAGTACTTC; CDR3: CASSSHAGRENEQYF
size: -; V: TRBV18; length: 15; D: -; J: TRBJ2-2; DNA: TGTGCCAGCTCACCAAACGGGGGGAACACCGGGGAGCTGTTTTTT; CDR3: CASSPNGGNTGELFF
size: -; V: TRBV18; length: 17; D: TRBD1; J: TRBJ1-4; DNA: TGTGCCAGCTCACCGCCCGGGACAGGGGGCGCGTGGAAAAAACTGTTTTTT; CDR3: CASSPPGTGGAWKKLFF
size: -; V: TRBV29-1; length: 13; D: -; J: TRBJ1-1; DNA: TGCAGCGTTAGGGTGGGGCAGAACACTGAAGCTTTCTTT; CDR3: CSVRVGQNTEAFF
size: -; V: TRBV5-1; length: 14; D: TRBD1; J: TRBJ1-4; DNA: TGCGCCAGCAGCTTAGGACAGGGTGGGGAAAAACTGTTTTTT; CDR3: CASSLGQGGEKLFF
size: -; V: TRBV5-6; length: 16; D: -; J: TRBJ1-3; DNA: TGTGCCAGCAGCTCCGCAACAGGGTACTCTGGAAACACCATATATTTT; CDR3: CASSSATGYSGNTIYF
size: once; V: TRBV6-6; length: 18; D: TRBD2; J: TRBJ2-2; DNA: TGTGCCAGCAGTCGGACTAGCGGGGGGGCCCTTAACACCGGGGAGCTGTTTTTT; CDR3: CASSRTSGGALNTGELFF
size: -; V: TRBV20-1; length: 14; D: -; J: TRBJ1-4; DNA: TGCAGTGCTAGTCGGGGATCAACTAATGAAAAACTGTTTTTT; CDR3: CSASRGSTNEKLFF
size: -; V: TRBV5-1; length: 17; D: -; J: TRBJ2-1; DNA: TGCGCCAGCAGCTTGGTTCTTAGCGGACCTCTAGGAAATGAGCAGTTCTTC; CDR3: CASSLVLSGPLGNEQFF
size: -; V: TRBV7-2; length: 17; D: TRBD2; J: TRBJ2-1; DNA: TGTGCCAGCAGCTCAAGCCCTAGCGGGAGAAAGTACAATGAGCAGTTCTTC; CDR3: CASSSSPSGRKYNEQFF
size: -; V: TRBV9; length: 15; D: -; J: TRBJ1-6; DNA: TGTGCCAGCAGCGTAGCCAGGGAAGGTAGTTCACCCCTCCACTTT; CDR3: CASSVAREGSSPLHF
size: -; V: TRBV20-1; length: 15; D: -; J: TRBJ2-1; DNA: TGCAGTGCTAGTTCTCCCGGGGGGCCTTACAATGAGCAGTTCTTC; CDR3: CSASSPGGPYNEQFF
size: -; V: TRBV10-3; length: 14; D: TRBD2; J: TRBJ2-1; DNA: TGTGCCGCCAAGGGGACTAGCGCGAACAATGAGCAGTTCTTC; CDR3: CAAKGTSANNEQFF
size: -; V: TRBV7-9; length: 15; D: -; J: TRBJ1-2; DNA: TGTGCCAGCAGCTTAGCGCAGACTGGAGACAGTGGCTACACCTTC; CDR3: CASSLAQTGDSGYTF
size: -; V: TRBV10-2; length: 16; D: TRBD2; J: TRBJ2-5; DNA: TGCGCCAGCAGTGAGCCCATAGCGGGAAGACGGGAGACCCAGTACTTC; CDR3: CASSEPIAGRRETQYF
size: -; V: TRBV11-3; length: 15; D: -; J: TRBJ1-1; DNA: TGTGCCAGCAGCTTAGACGGCAGGGCGAACACTGAAGCTTTCTTT; CDR3: CASSLDGRANTEAFF
size: -; V: TRBV27; length: 14; D: -; J: TRBJ1-1; DNA: TGTGCCAGCAGTTTCAGAGGGTTGAACACTGAAGCTTTCTTT; CDR3: CASSFRGLNTEAFF
size: once; V: TRBV28; length: 17; D: TRBD2; J: TRBJ2-3; DNA: TGTGCCAGCAGTTTAGAAGCTATGGCGGGAGGGCGAGATACGCAGTATTTT; CDR3: CASSLEAMAGGRDTQYF
size: -; V: TRBV15; length: 15; D: TRBD2; J: TRBJ2-5; DNA: TGTGCCACCAGCACGGCAGCGGGAGTTGGGGAGACCCAGTACTTC; CDR3: CATSTAAGVGETQYF
size: -; V: TRBV7-2; length: 14; D: -; J: TRBJ2-7; DNA: TGTGCCAGCAGCTCGGACTATCTTACCTACGAGCAGTACTTC; CDR3: CASSSDYLTYEQYF
size: -; V: TRBV19; length: 15; D: TRBD1; J: TRBJ1-5; DNA: TGTGCCAGTAGTATAAGACAGGGGCCGGGTCAGCCCCAGCATTTT; CDR3: CASSIRQGPGQPQHF
size: -; V: TRBV5-1; length: 19; D: TRBD2; J: TRBJ2-7; DNA: TGCGCCAGCAGCTTGGCGCCAGGACTAGCGGGAGGAACCACCTACGAGCAGTACTTC; CDR3: CASSLAPGLAGGTTYEQYF
size: -; V: TRBV5-8; length: 15; D: -; J: TRBJ1-4; DNA: TGTGCCAGCCGCCGGGGGGAGGGCCTTAATGAAAAACTGTTTTTT; CDR3: CASRRGEGLNEKLFF